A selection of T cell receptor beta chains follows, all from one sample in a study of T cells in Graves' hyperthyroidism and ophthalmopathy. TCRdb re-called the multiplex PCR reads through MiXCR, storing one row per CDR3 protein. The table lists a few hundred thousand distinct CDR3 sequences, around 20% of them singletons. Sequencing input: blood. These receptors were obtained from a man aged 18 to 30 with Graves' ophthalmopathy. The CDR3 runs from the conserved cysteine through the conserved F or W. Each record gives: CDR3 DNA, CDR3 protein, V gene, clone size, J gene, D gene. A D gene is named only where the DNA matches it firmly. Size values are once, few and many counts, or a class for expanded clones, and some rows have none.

CDR3nt: TGTGCCAGCAGCTTAGGTAGTGGTTACACAGATACGCAGTATTTT
CDR3aa: CASSLGSGYTDTQYF
v_gene: TRBV11-2
abundance: many
j_gene: TRBJ2-3
d_gene: .

CDR3nt: TGTGCCAGCAGTGAGCAGGGGCAGGTGGTCGAGCAGTACTTC
CDR3aa: CASSEQGQVVEQYF
v_gene: TRBV6-1
abundance: many
j_gene: TRBJ2-7
d_gene: .

CDR3nt: TGTGCCAGCAGTGAGACTTACACTGAAGCTTTCTTT
CDR3aa: CASSETYTEAFF
v_gene: TRBV12-3/TRBV12-4
abundance: many
j_gene: TRBJ1-1
d_gene: .

CDR3nt: TGTGCCAGCAGTCCGGATGGGGGCCCACTTAATGAGCAGTTCTTC
CDR3aa: CASSPDGGPLNEQFF
v_gene: TRBV2
abundance: many
j_gene: TRBJ2-1
d_gene: .

CDR3nt: TGTGCCAGTAATCCGACAGGGAACTCCTACGAGCAGTACTTC
CDR3aa: CASNPTGNSYEQYF
v_gene: TRBV19
abundance: .
j_gene: TRBJ2-7
d_gene: TRBD1

CDR3nt: TGTGCCACCAGTGATCCGCAAGGCGGACCCCAAGAGACCCAGTACTTC
CDR3aa: CATSDPQGGPQETQYF
v_gene: TRBV24-1
abundance: few
j_gene: TRBJ2-5
d_gene: .

CDR3nt: TGTGCCAGTAGTATGGGGAGCAACGTCCTGACTTTC
CDR3aa: CASSMGSNVLTF
v_gene: TRBV19
abundance: .
j_gene: TRBJ2-6
d_gene: .

CDR3nt: TGTGCCAGCAGTTTAGTACAGGGGGCGATGGATGGCTACACCTTC
CDR3aa: CASSLVQGAMDGYTF
v_gene: TRBV27
abundance: many
j_gene: TRBJ1-2
d_gene: TRBD1

CDR3nt: TGTGCCAGCAGCTTAGCGGTGGGTGGAGAAAAACTGTTTTTT
CDR3aa: CASSLAVGGEKLFF
v_gene: TRBV7-2
abundance: .
j_gene: TRBJ1-4
d_gene: .

CDR3nt: TGCGCCAGCAGAGAGAGGGATATTGCTTTCTTT
CDR3aa: CASRERDIAFF
v_gene: TRBV5-1
abundance: many
j_gene: TRBJ1-1
d_gene: .

CDR3nt: TGCAGTGCTAATAGCGTGGGACAGGATCTACTCGAGCAGTACTTC
CDR3aa: CSANSVGQDLLEQYF
v_gene: TRBV20-1
abundance: few
j_gene: TRBJ2-7
d_gene: TRBD1

CDR3nt: TGTGCCAGCAGTGAAGTCGACAGGTACTATAGCAATCAGCCCCAGCATTTT
CDR3aa: CASSEVDRYYSNQPQHF
v_gene: TRBV6-1
abundance: .
j_gene: TRBJ1-5
d_gene: .

CDR3nt: TGTGCTAGTGGCTCAGGGCCACAGGGGGACGAGACCCAGTACTTC
CDR3aa: CASGSGPQGDETQYF
v_gene: TRBV12-5
abundance: few
j_gene: TRBJ2-5
d_gene: TRBD1

CDR3nt: TGTGCCAGCAGGCCTGCTCGGGGGGGGCGGGGTGAGCAGTTCTTC
CDR3aa: CASRPARGGRGEQFF
v_gene: TRBV7-2
abundance: .
j_gene: TRBJ2-1
d_gene: TRBD2

CDR3nt: TGTGCCATCAGCTTAAAAAGGGGAGGGGCTAGCACAGATACGCAGTATTTT
CDR3aa: CAISLKRGGASTDTQYF
v_gene: TRBV10-3
abundance: .
j_gene: TRBJ2-3
d_gene: TRBD2

CDR3nt: TGTGCCAGTTCCCTATCACTTTCGGAGACCCAGTACTTC
CDR3aa: CASSLSLSETQYF
v_gene: TRBV7-3
abundance: many
j_gene: TRBJ2-5
d_gene: .

CDR3nt: TGTGCCAGCAGTTCGCTAGGGGGGTCCTACGAGCAGTACTTC
CDR3aa: CASSSLGGSYEQYF
v_gene: TRBV27
abundance: few
j_gene: TRBJ2-7
d_gene: .

CDR3nt: TGCGCCAGCAGTGAGGGACAGAGCTCAGGCTACACCTTC
CDR3aa: CASSEGQSSGYTF
v_gene: TRBV10-1
abundance: few
j_gene: TRBJ1-2
d_gene: .

CDR3nt: TGTGCCAGCAGTTATGGGGGACTCTATGGCTACACCTTC
CDR3aa: CASSYGGLYGYTF
v_gene: TRBV27
abundance: many
j_gene: TRBJ1-2
d_gene: .

CDR3nt: TGTGCCAGCAGGGGGACAGGGGGCGACTATGGCTACACCTTC
CDR3aa: CASRGTGGDYGYTF
v_gene: TRBV28
abundance: many
j_gene: TRBJ1-2
d_gene: TRBD1

CDR3nt: TGTGCCAGCAGTTTGCACAGGGGGCAGAACACTGAAGCTTTCTTT
CDR3aa: CASSLHRGQNTEAFF
v_gene: TRBV28
abundance: many
j_gene: TRBJ1-1
d_gene: TRBD1

CDR3nt: TGTGCCAGCAGTTTTTACAGGGGCACCTATCAGCCCCAGCATTTT
CDR3aa: CASSFYRGTYQPQHF
v_gene: TRBV28
abundance: many
j_gene: TRBJ1-5
d_gene: TRBD1

CDR3nt: TGTGCCAGCAGCTCAGGGGCGCGGGGCGCGGTTGGCAATCAGCCCCAGCATTTT
CDR3aa: CASSSGARGAVGNQPQHF
v_gene: TRBV7-9
abundance: .
j_gene: TRBJ1-5
d_gene: .

CDR3nt: TGTGCCAGCAGCCTTGACAGGGGGCGGGAGACCCAGTACTTC
CDR3aa: CASSLDRGRETQYF
v_gene: TRBV7-2
abundance: many
j_gene: TRBJ2-5
d_gene: TRBD1

CDR3nt: TGTGCCAGCAGCCGTAGCGGGGGCACAGATACGCAGTATTTT
CDR3aa: CASSRSGGTDTQYF
v_gene: TRBV3-1
abundance: few
j_gene: TRBJ2-3
d_gene: TRBD2

CDR3nt: TGTGCCAGCAGCGTCGACAGTAGTTACGGCTACACCTTC
CDR3aa: CASSVDSSYGYTF
v_gene: TRBV7-2
abundance: many
j_gene: TRBJ1-2
d_gene: .

CDR3nt: TGTGCCACCGTGGGACAGGGAGGGACTGAAGCTTTCTTT
CDR3aa: CATVGQGGTEAFF
v_gene: TRBV24-1
abundance: many
j_gene: TRBJ1-1
d_gene: TRBD1

CDR3nt: TGTGCCACCAGTGTTACTAGCGGGGGGGCGAAAGATACGCAGTATTTT
CDR3aa: CATSVTSGGAKDTQYF
v_gene: TRBV24-1
abundance: .
j_gene: TRBJ2-3
d_gene: TRBD2

CDR3nt: TGTGCCAGCGTCATAAGTCGGGGCGGCTCCTACGAGCAGTACTTC
CDR3aa: CASVISRGGSYEQYF
v_gene: TRBV6-1
abundance: few
j_gene: TRBJ2-7
d_gene: .

CDR3nt: TGTGCCAGCAGTTACCCTTTTACAGGGGGCGCTACTAACTATGGCTACACCTTC
CDR3aa: CASSYPFTGGATNYGYTF
v_gene: TRBV6-6
abundance: few
j_gene: TRBJ1-2
d_gene: TRBD1

CDR3nt: TGTGCCAGCAGAACTAGCGGGGGGTTTGAGACCCAGTACTTC
CDR3aa: CASRTSGGFETQYF
v_gene: TRBV12-3/TRBV12-4
abundance: many
j_gene: TRBJ2-5
d_gene: TRBD2

CDR3nt: TGCGCCAGCTCAGGGGGATTGGGTAGTGCAGATACGCAGTATTTT
CDR3aa: CASSGGLGSADTQYF
v_gene: TRBV5-1
abundance: many
j_gene: TRBJ2-3
d_gene: TRBD1

CDR3nt: TGCGCCAGCAGCAGACAGCTACTCCAGACCAATTCACCCCTCCACTTT
CDR3aa: CASSRQLLQTNSPLHF
v_gene: TRBV5-1
abundance: few
j_gene: TRBJ1-6
d_gene: .

CDR3nt: TGCAGTGCTTTGGGACTGCTCACAGATACGCAGTATTTT
CDR3aa: CSALGLLTDTQYF
v_gene: TRBV20-1
abundance: .
j_gene: TRBJ2-3
d_gene: .

CDR3nt: TGTGCTAGCAGCTTAGGGGGTGGGGCGGAGGTCGCCTACAATGAGCAGTTCTTC
CDR3aa: CASSLGGGAEVAYNEQFF
v_gene: TRBV7-7
abundance: many
j_gene: TRBJ2-1
d_gene: .

CDR3nt: TGTGCCACCAGTGAATCGATATCAGGGACCGGGGAGCTGTTTTTT
CDR3aa: CATSESISGTGELFF
v_gene: TRBV24-1
abundance: many
j_gene: TRBJ2-2
d_gene: .

CDR3nt: TGCAGTGCCCCCAGACGTTCGGTTAGCAATCAGCCCCAGCATTTT
CDR3aa: CSAPRRSVSNQPQHF
v_gene: TRBV20-1
abundance: many
j_gene: TRBJ1-5
d_gene: .

CDR3nt: TGCGCCAGCAGCCAAGGGAGGGGGATAGCGGGGTTCGCAGATACGCAGTATTTT
CDR3aa: CASSQGRGIAGFADTQYF
v_gene: TRBV4-1
abundance: .
j_gene: TRBJ2-3
d_gene: TRBD2

CDR3nt: TGTGCCAGCAGTTTATCCACAATCCCCGGGACAGGGTCCTACGAGCAGTACTTC
CDR3aa: CASSLSTIPGTGSYEQYF
v_gene: TRBV28
abundance: few
j_gene: TRBJ2-7
d_gene: TRBD1

CDR3nt: TGTGCCAGCAGTGAGGACAGCTCTGGAAACACCATATATTTT
CDR3aa: CASSEDSSGNTIYF
v_gene: TRBV2
abundance: many
j_gene: TRBJ1-3
d_gene: .

CDR3nt: TGCAGTGCTAGAGCCAGCCCAGGGGGCTATGGCTACACCTTC
CDR3aa: CSARASPGGYGYTF
v_gene: TRBV20-1
abundance: few
j_gene: TRBJ1-2
d_gene: TRBD1

CDR3nt: TGCGCCAGCAGTGCCGACAGAACAAACTATGGCTACACCTTC
CDR3aa: CASSADRTNYGYTF
v_gene: TRBV10-2
abundance: .
j_gene: TRBJ1-2
d_gene: .

CDR3nt: TGTGCCAGCAGTCCGACTAGCGGGGGGGCCGAGCAGTTCTTC
CDR3aa: CASSPTSGGAEQFF
v_gene: TRBV28
abundance: many
j_gene: TRBJ2-1
d_gene: TRBD2

CDR3nt: TGTGCCAGCAGTTTAGGCGGGGGGGACAATGAGCAGTTCTTC
CDR3aa: CASSLGGGDNEQFF
v_gene: TRBV28
abundance: many
j_gene: TRBJ2-1
d_gene: TRBD2

CDR3nt: TGCGCCAGCAGATATGCCGCCGGGACAGGGTCCTACGAGCAGTACTTC
CDR3aa: CASRYAAGTGSYEQYF
v_gene: TRBV5-1
abundance: many
j_gene: TRBJ2-7
d_gene: TRBD1

CDR3nt: TGTGCCATCTCGGGTGGCAGGGGGAGGTCCGGGGAGCTGTTTTTT
CDR3aa: CAISGGRGRSGELFF
v_gene: TRBV10-3
abundance: .
j_gene: TRBJ2-2
d_gene: .

CDR3nt: TGTGCCACCAGCAAATTCCTGGTAGGGACACCTTCCTACAATGAGCAGTTCTTC
CDR3aa: CATSKFLVGTPSYNEQFF
v_gene: TRBV15
abundance: many
j_gene: TRBJ2-1
d_gene: .

CDR3nt: TGCGCCAGCAGCTTGCCCAGGACAGAAAGCTCTTATTCTGCTAACTATGGCTACACCTTC
CDR3aa: CASSLPRTESSYSANYGYTF
v_gene: TRBV5-1
abundance: many
j_gene: TRBJ1-2
d_gene: .

CDR3nt: TGTGCCAGCAGCACCGGGACTAGCGGGGGGCGGGGTGAGCAGTTCTTC
CDR3aa: CASSTGTSGGRGEQFF
v_gene: TRBV7-9
abundance: .
j_gene: TRBJ2-1
d_gene: TRBD2

CDR3nt: TGTGCCAGCAGCGCTAAAGAGGGGGGCTACGAGCAGTACTTC
CDR3aa: CASSAKEGGYEQYF
v_gene: TRBV7-9
abundance: many
j_gene: TRBJ2-7
d_gene: .

CDR3nt: TGCGCCAGCAGCTCCTACTCCAATGAGCAGTTCTTC
CDR3aa: CASSSYSNEQFF
v_gene: TRBV5-1
abundance: few
j_gene: TRBJ2-1
d_gene: .

CDR3nt: TGTGCCAGCAGCCAAGACAGGGGGCGCTGGAATGAGCAGTTCTTC
CDR3aa: CASSQDRGRWNEQFF
v_gene: TRBV14
abundance: .
j_gene: TRBJ2-1
d_gene: TRBD1

CDR3nt: TGCGCCAGCAGCTGGGGGGACGGGAACACTGAAGCTTTCTTT
CDR3aa: CASSWGDGNTEAFF
v_gene: TRBV5-1
abundance: many
j_gene: TRBJ1-1
d_gene: .

CDR3nt: TGTGCCAGCAGCAGTGGCCCTAGCCAGTACTTC
CDR3aa: CASSSGPSQYF
v_gene: TRBV7-9
abundance: many
j_gene: TRBJ2-5
d_gene: .

CDR3nt: TGTGCCAGCAGGGAGGAGGGACGGAACACTGAAGCTTTCTTT
CDR3aa: CASREEGRNTEAFF
v_gene: TRBV28
abundance: many
j_gene: TRBJ1-1
d_gene: .

CDR3nt: TGTGCCACCAGCTTTGGGACTGCTGACTACGAGCAGTACTTC
CDR3aa: CATSFGTADYEQYF
v_gene: TRBV15
abundance: many
j_gene: TRBJ2-7
d_gene: .

CDR3nt: TGTGCCAGCAGTACATTTTTGGGACAAAACTACGAGCAGTACTTC
CDR3aa: CASSTFLGQNYEQYF
v_gene: TRBV6-1
abundance: many
j_gene: TRBJ2-7
d_gene: .

CDR3nt: TGTGCCAGCAGTTCGGACTTTCCCGAAGGAAACACCATATATTTT
CDR3aa: CASSSDFPEGNTIYF
v_gene: TRBV28
abundance: many
j_gene: TRBJ1-3
d_gene: .

CDR3nt: TGCGCCAGCAGCTTGGGAGCAGGGCATCAGCCCCAGCATTTT
CDR3aa: CASSLGAGHQPQHF
v_gene: TRBV5-1
abundance: many
j_gene: TRBJ1-5
d_gene: .

CDR3nt: TGTGCCAGCAGCACTCTAGCGGGGGAAGGTACGCAGTATTTT
CDR3aa: CASSTLAGEGTQYF
v_gene: TRBV7-2
abundance: .
j_gene: TRBJ2-3
d_gene: TRBD2